Following are 10 T cell receptor beta chains from one sample sequenced in a study of blood T cell repertoires in COVID-19. Data came from immunoSEQ multiplex PCR; TCRdb stores just in-frame clones and leaves some out. The profile covers about 260,000 clones, with about 80% appearing a single time and about 2% taken by the ten largest. The source material was peripheral blood. These receptors came from an elderly woman with acute or convalescent COVID-19.

With regard to this clone: Within the sample, other DNA sequences also encode this same CDR3. The genes are TRBV28 and TRBJ1-2; D is uncertain. CDR3 length: 13 residues. Trimming removed 7 bases at V and 1 base at J, with 10 bases between. CDR1 MDHEN and CDR2 SYDVKM come from the germline V gene. For the CDR3, the DNA is TGTGCCAGCACCGAGGGAGGTAACTATGGCTACACCTTC. Its protein product is CASTEGGNYGYTF.

The gene calls are TRBV7-9 and TRBJ1-1; perhaps TRBD1 as D (5 bases). There are 14 residues in the CDR3. Germline V gives CDR1 SEHNR, CDR2 FQNEAQ (reference sequence). V shed 5 bases and J shed 5 bases, with 15 bases lying between them. CDR3 bases: TGTGCCAGCAGCCTCCTTCAGGGAAAGACTGAAGCTTTCTTT. As protein: CASSLLQGKTEAFF. Based on the CDR3 plus reference TRBV7-9 and TRBJ1-1, the full variable domain is DTGVSQNPRHKITKRGQNVTFRCDPISEHNRLYWYRQTLGQGPEFLTYFQNEAQLEKSRLLSDRFSAERPKGSFSTLEIQRTEQGDSAMYLCASSLLQGKTEAFFGQGTRLTVV.

This chain uses TRBV28 with TRBJ1-2; 7 bases are a match to TRBD1. The CDR3 is made up of 13 amino acids. The trim removed 5 bases at V and 8 bases at J, leaving 8 bases unmatched. Germline V gene sequence: CDR1 MDHEN, CDR2 SYDVKM. The CDR3 region has the DNA TGTGCCAGCAGTACAGGGGCCCAGCGCGGCTACACCTTC. As protein: CASSTGAQRGYTF.

The sample holds a few counts of this clone. The chain couples TRBV19 to TRBJ1-3; possibly TRBD1 for D (5 bases). Germline V gives CDR1 LNHDA, CDR2 SQIVND (reference sequence). CDR3 length equals 15 residues. Trimming left V 5 bases short and J 4 bases short, with 15 bases between. Here the CDR3 DNA reads TGTGCCAGTAGTTGGGGAGGGGTATTCGGAAACACCATATATTTT. Its protein product is CASSWGGVFGNTIYF.

The table lists this clone with many counts. The chain carries TRBV5-8 and TRBJ2-1, with 10 positions matching TRBD2. The CDR3 length is 15 residues. Germline CDR1 SGHTS, CDR2 YDEGEE. The V segment lost 3 bases and the J segment 9 bases; nucleotides outside the gene matches: 9. The CDR3 DNA reads as TGTGCCAGCAGCTCGGGACTAGCGTCCACTGGTGAGCAGTTCTTC. It yields the protein CASSSGLASTGEQFF.

The V gene is TRBV4-1, the J gene TRBJ2-1; 9 bases map to TRBD2. Trimming took 3 bases from V and 4 from J; bases not matched to a gene: 4. Germline values: CDR1 MGHRA, CDR2 YSYEKL. The CDR3 is 15 amino acids. CDR3 protein: CASSQPTSGYNEQFF. The CDR3 bases are TGCGCCAGCAGCCAGCCGACTAGCGGTTACAATGAGCAGTTCTTC.

J is TRBJ1-3 and V is TRBV6-1; D gene ambiguous. Looked up from germline, CDR1 is MNHNS and CDR2 is SASEGT. The length of the CDR3 is 16 residues. V was cut by 2 bases and J by 0 bases, with 11 bases left in between. CDR3 region: CASSEILRGSGNTIYF. CDR3 coding DNA: TGTGCCAGCAGTGAAATCTTGCGGGGCTCTGGAAACACCATATATTTT.

The chain combines TRBV6-5 with TRBJ1-1; weak D call: TRBD1 (5 bases). The CDR3 consists of 15 residues. V was shortened by 4 bases and J by 4 bases, with 16 bases between the two germline ends. Germline values: CDR1 MNHEY, CDR2 SVGAGI. The chain's CDR3 is CASSSPKFGATEAFF. The CDR3, as DNA: TGTGCCAGCAGTTCTCCCAAATTTGGGGCCACTGAAGCTTTCTTT.

The chain has TRBV20-1 and TRBJ2-1; 7 bases are shared with TRBD2. The germline V gene has CDR1 DFQATT and CDR2 SNEGSKA (reference sequence). Losses at the gene ends were 3 bases for V and 1 base for J; bases not matched to a gene: 6. CDR3 length: 15 amino acids. The CDR3 sequence is CSASMPGGSYNEQFF. DNA of the CDR3: TGCAGTGCTAGTATGCCGGGGGGTTCCTACAATGAGCAGTTCTTC.

The rearrangement joins TRBV6-5 to TRBJ2-7; D is possibly TRBD1 (6 bases). V was cut by 4 bases and J by 7 bases, with 20 bases left in between. This CDR3 has 15 residues. Germline V lookup: CDR1 MNHEY, CDR2 SVGAGI. CDR3 residues: CASSSTGTILREQYF. The CDR3 DNA reads TGTGCCAGCAGTTCCACCGGGACAATACTACGTGAGCAGTACTTC.